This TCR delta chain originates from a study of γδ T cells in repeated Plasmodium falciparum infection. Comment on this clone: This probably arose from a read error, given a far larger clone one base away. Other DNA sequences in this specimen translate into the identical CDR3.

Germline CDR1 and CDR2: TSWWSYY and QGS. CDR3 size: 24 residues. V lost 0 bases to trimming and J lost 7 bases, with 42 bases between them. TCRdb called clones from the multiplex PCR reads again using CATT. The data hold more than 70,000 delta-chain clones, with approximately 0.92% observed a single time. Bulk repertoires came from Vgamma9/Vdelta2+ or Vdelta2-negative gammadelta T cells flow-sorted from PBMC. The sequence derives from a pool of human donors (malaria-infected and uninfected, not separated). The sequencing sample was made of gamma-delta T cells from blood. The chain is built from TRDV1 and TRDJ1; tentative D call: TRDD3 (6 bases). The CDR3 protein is CALGELGLPLNSLSLGDPSPKLIF. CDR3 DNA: TGTGCTCTTGGGGAACTAGGATTACCTTTGAACTCCCTTAGTCTTGGGGATCCCTCCCCTAAACTCATCTTT.